A single sample gave rise to the 10 T cell receptor beta chains below, sequenced in a study of shared clonotypes between healthy human individuals. This table comes from immunoSEQ multiplex PCR, and its TCRdb copy is limited to in-frame clones, with some not included. The data show 950,000 to 1,200,000 clones, approximately 80% seen once. Sequencing input: memory CD4+ T cells from PBMCs. Stated subset: CD45RA-negative fraction. The source is a man between 18 and 29 years old in good health. Some clones in this sample may be carry-over from other donors' samples.

The J gene is TRBJ1-5, the V gene TRBV4-3, with no clear D. The CDR3 length is 15 residues. Germline values: CDR1 LGHNA, CDR2 YSLEER. Trimming pared 0 bases from V and 4 bases from J, leaving 10 bases between. The CDR3 sequence: CASSQDVIRNQPQHF. CDR3 nucleotides: TGCGCCAGCAGCCAAGATGTTATTAGGAATCAGCCCCAGCATTTT.

This clone appeared a single time. Other DNA sequences in the sample encode the same CDR3. The rearrangement uses TRBV30 and TRBJ1-5; D is possibly TRBD1 (6 bases). CDR1 is GTSNPN and CDR2 is SVGIG in the germline V gene (reference sequence). The CDR3 has 13 amino acids. Between the trimmed V and J ends, which lost 2 bases and 6 bases, there was a span of 11 bases. CDR3 protein: CAWSPGGSQPQHF. CDR3 coding DNA: TGTGCCTGGAGTCCGGGGGGCTCTCAGCCCCAGCATTTT.

V gene TRBV6-5 combines with J gene TRBJ2-7; a possible D gene is TRBD2 (6 bases). V was shortened by 3 bases and J by 4 bases, with 10 bases between the two germline ends. The V gene's germline CDR1 is MNHEY and CDR2 SVGAGI. This CDR3 has 13 residues. The DNA for the CDR3 is TGTGCCAGCAGTTATGGAGGGACTTACGAGCAGTACTTC. It is translated as CASSYGGTYEQYF.

About this clone: The sample carries other DNA sequences with the same CDR3. Here the CDR3 DNA reads TGTGCCAGCAGCTTGCGTCAGGGAACATACGAGCAGTACTTC. The encoded protein is CASSLRQGTYEQYF. V usage is TRBV7-2 and J usage is TRBJ2-7, with D maybe TRBD1 (5 bases). Germline CDR1 reads SGHTA; CDR2 reads FQGNSA. The CDR3 totals 14 residues. Trimming took off 3 bases at V and 4 bases at J, with 13 bases between the two ends.

Concerning this clone itself: This sample also contains other DNA sequences that code for the same CDR3. This rearrangement joins TRBV30 to TRBJ2-3; no definite D call. Trimming stripped 2 bases from V and 3 bases from J, with 3 bases between. Per the germline V gene, CDR1 is GTSNPN and CDR2 is SVGIG (reference sequence). The CDR3 consists of 11 residues. Here the CDR3 DNA reads TGTGCCTGGAGTCGTACAGATACGCAGTATTTT. Translation gives CAWSRTDTQYF. The complete variable domain, with remaining parts taken from reference TRBV30 and TRBJ2-3, reads SQTIHQWPATLVQPVGSPLSLECTVEGTSNPNLYWYRQAAGRGLQLLFYSVGIGQISSEVPQNLSASRPQDRQFILSSKKLLLSDSGFYLCAWSRTDTQYFGPGTRLTVL.

This clone came up once. The chain employs TRBV9 and TRBJ2-7; 10 positions match TRBD1. The CDR3 contains 16 residues. Germline assignment: CDR1 SGDLS and CDR2 YYNGEE. After removal of 3 bases from V and 2 bases from J, the junction contained 8 bases not matched to a gene. In DNA, the CDR3 is TGTGCCAGCAGCGCCAGAGGGGGACAGGGGCCCTACGAGCAGTACTTC. Translating gives CASSARGGQGPYEQYF.

The chain employs TRBV9 and TRBJ2-7; D remains ambiguous. This CDR3 region has 14 residues. Deletions cut 2 bases from V and 5 bases from J, with 14 bases between. Germline V gene sequence: CDR1 SGDLS, CDR2 YYNGEE. Here the CDR3 reads CASSVGGIPNEQYF. The CDR3, as DNA: TGTGCCAGCAGCGTGGGCGGAATACCTAACGAGCAGTACTTC.

In its sample, this clone was seen a few times. The J gene is TRBJ1-5, the V gene TRBV30, with a weak D call TRBD1 (5 bases). Germline CDR1 is GTSNPN and CDR2 is SVGIG (reference sequence). The germline V and J ends were trimmed by 0 bases and 8 bases, with 14 bases remaining between them. The CDR3 runs to 14 residues. The chain's CDR3 is CAWSVRAGFKPQHF. The CDR3 nucleotides read TGTGCCTGGAGTGTACGGGCAGGGTTTAAGCCCCAGCATTTT.

CDR3 sequence reads: CASSIRASGQETQYF. The DNA of the CDR3 is TGTGCCAGTAGTATTAGGGCTAGCGGACAAGAGACCCAGTACTTC. The chain links TRBV19 to TRBJ2-5; 7 bases line up with TRBD2. This CDR3 is 15 amino acids long. Losses at the gene ends were 3 bases for V and 2 bases for J; bases not matched to a gene: 6. Germline V gives CDR1 LNHDA, CDR2 SQIVND (reference sequence).

The rearrangement links TRBV6-5 to TRBJ2-7; 7 positions match TRBD2. Germline lookup yields CDR1 MNHEY and CDR2 SVGAGI. V was clipped by 6 bases and J by 3 bases; unmatched bases: 5. The length of the CDR3 is 13 residues. DNA for the CDR3: TGTGCCAGCAGGCGGGGGACCAACTACGAGCAGTACTTC. Its translation is CASRRGTNYEQYF.